Following are 19 T cell receptor beta chains from one sample sequenced in a study of cytomegalovirus exposure and HLA in healthy donors. The PCR contained 60 Vbeta and 13 Jbeta primers. Method: immunoSEQ multiplex PCR; TCRdb's copy keeps in-frame clones and lacks some. The sample has approximately 190,000 clones; 84% are singletons. The specimen sequenced was PBMCs. The source of these receptors is a woman in her forties or fifties in good health and CMV-seropositive.

This chain's CDR3 is CASSPVGTGDNEQFF. The CDR3 coding sequence is TGTGCCAGCTCACCAGTGGGGACAGGGGATAATGAGCAGTTCTTC. The chain recombines TRBV18 with TRBJ2-1, with TRBD1 matching over 10 bases. The CDR3 extends over 15 amino acids. Germline V gene lookup returns CDR1 KGHSH and CDR2 LQKENI. V gave up 2 bases and J gave up 7 bases; unmatched junction bases: 5.

To note about this clone: This specimen includes other DNA sequences encoding the same CDR3. This chain joins TRBV6-1 and TRBJ2-1; 10 positions match TRBD2. V was clipped by 6 bases and J by 4 bases; unmatched bases: 3. Germline loops: CDR1 MNHNS, CDR2 SASEGT. The CDR3 length is 14 residues. CDR3 amino acids: CASRSGGVYNEQFF. The CDR3 DNA reads as TGTGCCAGCAGGAGCGGGGGGGTGTACAATGAGCAGTTCTTC.

With regard to this clone: An end of the junction differs from the germline gene, which may be a read error. V is TRBV7-9 and J is TRBJ2-2; TRBD2 agrees at 14 bases. The length of the CDR3 is 18 residues. Germline V gene sequence: CDR1 SEHNR, CDR2 FQNEAQ (reference sequence). The chain's CDR3 is CSSSPGLAGARRTGELFF. CDR3 nucleotide sequence: TGTTCCAGCAGCCCGGGACTAGCGGGGGCGAGGAGGACCGGGGAGCTGTTTTTT.

The CDR3 here is CASSYRDRASGNTIYF. CDR3 sequence (DNA): TGTGCCAGCAGTTATAGGGACAGGGCTTCTGGAAACACCATATATTTT. V usage is TRBV6-5 and J usage is TRBJ1-3, with 9 bases that match TRBD1. This CDR3 has 16 amino acids. The V and J ends lost 3 bases and 1 base, in that order; junction bases with no gene match: 4. CDR1 MNHEY and CDR2 SVGAGI come from the germline V gene.

The chain recombines TRBV5-1 with TRBJ2-7; the D is unclear. Germline CDR1 reads SGHRS; CDR2 reads YFSETQ. This CDR3 is built from 15 residues. V lost 0 bases and J 3 bases, leaving 13 bases between the germline ends. The CDR3 nucleotides are TGCGCCAGCAGCTTGGGCGGCGAAGCTTACTACGAGCAGTACTTC. Protein product: CASSLGGEAYYEQYF. Full variable domain (rest looked up from reference TRBV5-1 and TRBJ2-7): KAGVTQTPRYLIKTRGQQVTLSCSPISGHRSVSWYQQTPGQGLQFLFEYFSETQRNKGNFPGRFSGRQFSNSRSEMNVSTLELGDSALYLCASSLGGEAYYEQYFGPGTRLTVT.

The rearrangement links TRBV5-4 to TRBJ2-5; 7 bases line up with TRBD2. CDR3 length: 14 amino acids. Germline loops: CDR1 SGHNT, CDR2 YYREEE (reference sequence). V dropped 3 bases and J dropped 0; count of bases not matched to a gene: 2. The CDR3 is CASSSGTNQETQYF. CDR3 bases: TGTGCCAGCAGCTCCGGGACTAACCAAGAGACCCAGTACTTC.

The chain recombines TRBV7-9 with TRBJ2-3, with 7 bases fitting TRBD1. Per germline, CDR1 SEHNR and CDR2 FQNEAQ (reference sequence). This CDR3 is built from 13 residues. V lost 10 bases, J lost 0 bases, and 4 bases stayed unmatched. As DNA, the CDR3 is TGTGCCACTACAGGGGCCAGCACAGATACGCAGTATTTT. Translating gives CATTGASTDTQYF.

The chain combines TRBV5-1 with TRBJ1-4; 8 bases fit TRBD1. The CDR3 is 13 residues long. Germline loops: CDR1 SGHRS, CDR2 YFSETQ. J was trimmed by 8 bases and V by 3 bases; bases with no gene match: 3. CDR3 DNA: TGCGCCAGCAGCTCCAGGGACAGGGAAAAACTGTTTTTT. Translating gives CASSSRDREKLFF.

A note on this clone: At the DNA level, this CDR3 is encoded by other sequences in the same sample as well. The chain combines TRBV5-4 with TRBJ2-3, with TRBD2 matching 14 bases. With 4 bases clipped from V and 0 bases from J, the junction kept 4 bases outside the gene matches. This CDR3 spans 17 amino acids. CDR1 is SGHNT and CDR2 is YYREEE in the germline V gene (reference sequence). The CDR3 here is CASSPTSGGASTDTQYF. The CDR3, as DNA: TGTGCCAGCAGCCCGACTAGCGGGGGGGCTAGCACAGATACGCAGTATTTT.

The CDR3 DNA reads as TGTGCCAGCAGTTCAAGGGGGGACAGCCTCGGCACAGATACGCAGTATTTT. Translated, it gives CASSSRGDSLGTDTQYF. V is TRBV28 and J is TRBJ2-3, with a weak D call TRBD1 (7 bases). Germline values: CDR1 MDHEN, CDR2 SYDVKM. V lost 4 bases, J lost 1 base, and 18 bases lay in between. This CDR3 is built from 17 residues.

This sequence joins TRBV7-8 and TRBJ2-1; the match to TRBD2 covers 8 bases. V trimming: 5 bases; J trimming: 7 bases; junction bases outside the gene matches: 13. The CDR3 contains 16 residues. The V gene's germline CDR1 is SGHVS and CDR2 FQNEAQ. The CDR3 is CASSDSLRGGRNEQFF. The CDR3 bases are TGTGCCAGCAGCGATTCCCTCCGCGGGGGGCGGAATGAGCAGTTCTTC.

The chain's CDR3 is CASSLRTGSTGANVLTF. CDR3 DNA sequence: TGTGCCAGTAGTCTACGGACAGGATCCACCGGGGCCAACGTCCTGACTTTC. The gene calls are TRBV19 and TRBJ2-6, with 7 positions matching TRBD1. The V and J ends lost 5 bases and 4 bases, in that order; junction bases with no gene match: 11. Germline V gene data show CDR1 as LNHDA and CDR2 as SQIVND (reference sequence). The CDR3 covers 17 residues. Combining the CDR3 with reference TRBV19 and TRBJ2-6 gives the whole variable domain DGGITQSPKYLFRKEGQNVTLSCEQNLNHDAMYWYRQDPGQGLRLIYYSQIVNDFQKGDIAEGYSVSREKKESFPLTVTSAQKNPTAFYLCASSLRTGSTGANVLTFGAGSRLTVL.

In this sample, this clone turned up a few times. The DNA for the CDR3 is TGTGCCAGCAGTTACTCGATAAGCCCTAGAGGAGGCTACACCTTC. It is translated as CASSYSISPRGGYTF. The rearrangement uses TRBV6-5 and TRBJ1-2; no definite D call. V lost 0 bases to trimming and J lost 8 bases, with 16 bases between them. The CDR3 loop spans 15 amino acids. From germline, CDR1 is MNHEY and CDR2 SVGAGI.

This sequence joins TRBV2 and TRBJ1-4; TRBD1 might be the D (6 bases). Germline V gene lookup returns CDR1 SNHLY and CDR2 FYNNEI. The CDR3 is 17 residues long. Deletions cut 6 bases from V and 7 bases from J, with 24 bases between. The CDR3 DNA is TGTGCCAGCAGGATCCCCTTGGGGGGGGCCAGAGGTGAAAAACTGTTTTTT. It translates to CASRIPLGGARGEKLFF.

The V call is TRBV5-1, the J call TRBJ2-1, with 8 bases fitting TRBD2. The length of the CDR3 is 15 residues. V gave up 2 bases and J gave up 6 bases; unmatched junction bases: 7. Germline CDR1 SGHRS, CDR2 YFSETQ. DNA of the CDR3: TGCGCCAGCAGCTTACCAGCGGGGGCTACCAATGAGCAGTTCTTC. Protein product: CASSLPAGATNEQFF.

V usage is TRBV9 and J usage is TRBJ2-2; D is perhaps TRBD1 (6 bases). Germline lookup yields CDR1 SGDLS and CDR2 YYNGEE. CDR3 length: 16 residues. V gave up 0 bases and J gave up 5 bases, with 14 bases separating them. In DNA form, the CDR3 reads TGTGCCAGCAGCGTAGGACAGGCGACAAGGACCGGGGAGCTGTTTTTT. Translated, it gives CASSVGQATRTGELFF.

In its sample, this clone was seen once. V is TRBV7-9 and J is TRBJ2-7; D is perhaps TRBD2 (6 bases). Germline values: CDR1 SEHNR, CDR2 FQNEAQ (reference sequence). V lost 4 bases and J 2 bases, leaving 18 bases between the germline ends. This CDR3 comprises 16 residues. CDR3 protein: CASSSPGEVLTYEQYF. In DNA, the CDR3 is TGTGCCAGCAGCTCCCCGGGGGAGGTATTAACCTACGAGCAGTACTTC.

This clone has a single count. The V and J genes are TRBV11-2 and TRBJ2-7; TRBD1 might be the D (6 bases). The length of the CDR3 is 14 residues. Germline loops: CDR1 SGHAT, CDR2 FQNNGV. V gave up 4 bases and J gave up 2 bases, with 12 bases separating them. The CDR3 DNA reads as TGTGCCAGCAGCTACGGACAGCTTGCCTACGAGCAGTACTTC. Its translation is CASSYGQLAYEQYF.

The chain employs TRBV6-5 and TRBJ2-5, with 9 bases aligning to TRBD2. Germline-derived CDR1 and CDR2 are MNHEY and SVGAGI. CDR3 length equals 16 residues. V dropped 2 bases and J dropped 7; count of bases not matched to a gene: 11. In DNA form, the CDR3 reads TGTGCCAGCAGTTACGGGGGCGGGGGGGGTGTCGGGACCCAGTACTTC. Amino acids: CASSYGGGGGVGTQYF.